This record looks at one T cell receptor beta chain sequence and its context. The antigen remains unidentified. Trimming removed 6 bases at V and 2 bases at J, with 20 bases between. The CDR3 is 16 residues long. Looked up from germline, CDR1 is MDHEN and CDR2 is SYDVKM. Described time point: pre-sensitization, week 0. Indicated treatment: therapeutic diphenylcyclopropenone sensitization with weekly scalp DPC. The data belong to a study of human T cells and chemical hapten exposure. Study in general: Patients, mostly women, had alopecia areata, alopecia totalis or alopecia universalis. Study observations and caveats: There were significantly more large CDR3 similarity clusters among expanded TCRs than among controls. There was a positive correlation between PT1 expanded TCR counts and patch test score.

Individual cDNA molecules (in the library) carried attached unique molecular identifiers. From the RACE reads, TCRdb called clonotypes with MiXCR, one entry per CDR3 protein. The data show 150,000 to 200,000 distinct CDR3 sequences, just under 30% seen once. The sequence was collected from a woman aged 30 to 39 with alopecia areata. Some clones in this sample may be carry-over from other donors' samples. The sample here was whole blood, taken in connection with sensitization to the hapten diphenylcyclopropenone (DPC). J is TRBJ2-7 and V is TRBV28, with D tentatively TRBD1 (6 bases). The CDR3 region has the DNA TGTGCCAGCAGCCATGCAGGGACAATGGGAGCCTACGAGCAGTACTTC. Its protein product is CASSHAGTMGAYEQYF. The complete variable domain, with remaining parts taken from reference TRBV28 and TRBJ2-7, reads DVKVTQSSRYLVKRTGEKVFLECVQDMDHENMFWYRQDPGLGLRLIYFSYDVKMKEKGDIPEGYSVSREKKERFSLILESASTNQTSMYLCASSHAGTMGAYEQYFGPGTRLTVT.